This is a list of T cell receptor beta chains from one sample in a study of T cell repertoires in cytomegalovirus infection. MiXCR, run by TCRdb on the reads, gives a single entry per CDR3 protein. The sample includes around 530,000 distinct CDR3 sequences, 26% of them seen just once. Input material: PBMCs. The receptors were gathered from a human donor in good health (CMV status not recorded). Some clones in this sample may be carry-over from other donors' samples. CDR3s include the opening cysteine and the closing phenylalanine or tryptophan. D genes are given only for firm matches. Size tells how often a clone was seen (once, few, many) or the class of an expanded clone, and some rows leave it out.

CDR3nt: TGTGCCAGCTCACCTGAGGCAGGGGACTATGGCTACACCTTC
CDR3aa: CASSPEAGDYGYTF
j_gene: TRBJ1-2
v_gene: TRBV18
d_gene: -
abundance: -

CDR3nt: TGTGCCACCCTTCCCCCCACACGGCACAACTACGGCTACACCTTC
CDR3aa: CATLPPTRHNYGYTF
j_gene: TRBJ1-2
v_gene: TRBV19
d_gene: -
abundance: -

CDR3nt: TGTGCCAGCAGCTTGGGACTCAAGCGGGCCACAGATACGCAGTATTTT
CDR3aa: CASSLGLKRATDTQYF
j_gene: TRBJ2-3
v_gene: TRBV5-4
d_gene: -
abundance: few

CDR3nt: TGCGCCAGCAGCCAACAAACAGGGGTTAGCGATGGCTACACCTTC
CDR3aa: CASSQQTGVSDGYTF
j_gene: TRBJ1-2
v_gene: TRBV4-1
d_gene: TRBD1
abundance: -

CDR3nt: TGTGCCAGCGCCTCAGCCAGGGGGCCAACAGAGACCCAGTACTTC
CDR3aa: CASASARGPTETQYF
j_gene: TRBJ2-5
v_gene: TRBV2
d_gene: TRBD1
abundance: -

CDR3nt: TGTGCCAGCAGTCCCCGGGACAGGGCATGGGGTGGCTACACCTTC
CDR3aa: CASSPRDRAWGGYTF
j_gene: TRBJ1-2
v_gene: TRBV28
d_gene: TRBD1
abundance: few

CDR3nt: TGTGCCACCAGCAGAGGGACAGGTATGGAACAGCCCCAGCATTTT
CDR3aa: CATSRGTGMEQPQHF
j_gene: TRBJ1-5
v_gene: TRBV15
d_gene: TRBD1
abundance: -

CDR3nt: TGCGCCAGCAGCCAAGTGGACAGACCCTACGAGCAGTACTTC
CDR3aa: CASSQVDRPYEQYF
j_gene: TRBJ2-7
v_gene: TRBV4-1
d_gene: -
abundance: few

CDR3nt: TGTGCCAGCAGTCCCCCCGGGGCCGCCTACGAGCAGTACTTC
CDR3aa: CASSPPGAAYEQYF
j_gene: TRBJ2-7
v_gene: TRBV28
d_gene: -
abundance: -

CDR3nt: TGTGCCAGCAGCCCCGGACCACGAGGGGGAAACACCATATATTTT
CDR3aa: CASSPGPRGGNTIYF
j_gene: TRBJ1-3
v_gene: TRBV7-6
d_gene: -
abundance: many

CDR3nt: TGTGCCAGCAGCCTCACGGGGACAACCCCCATCAATGAGCAGTTCTTC
CDR3aa: CASSLTGTTPINEQFF
j_gene: TRBJ2-1
v_gene: TRBV7-2
d_gene: -
abundance: many

CDR3nt: TGTGCCAGCAGATCAGGAGGCTTTGTGGACTACGAGCAGTACTTC
CDR3aa: CASRSGGFVDYEQYF
j_gene: TRBJ2-7
v_gene: TRBV6-2/TRBV6-3
d_gene: -
abundance: -

CDR3nt: TGTGCCAGCAGCTTAGCGGGAGGGAAAGGAAACACCATATATTTT
CDR3aa: CASSLAGGKGNTIYF
j_gene: TRBJ1-3
v_gene: TRBV7-6
d_gene: -
abundance: -

CDR3nt: TGTGCCAGCAGCCAATATACCGATACAGGAAACACCATATATTTT
CDR3aa: CASSQYTDTGNTIYF
j_gene: TRBJ1-3
v_gene: TRBV7-9
d_gene: -
abundance: few

CDR3nt: TGTGCCAGCACTACCCGACAGGGCCTTAATTCACCCCTCCACTTT
CDR3aa: CASTTRQGLNSPLHF
j_gene: TRBJ1-6
v_gene: TRBV6-5
d_gene: TRBD1
abundance: few

CDR3nt: TGTGCCAGCAGGGCCTTGTGGGCAGGGGACACTGGGGCCAACGTCCTGACTTTC
CDR3aa: CASRALWAGDTGANVLTF
j_gene: TRBJ2-6
v_gene: TRBV28
d_gene: -
abundance: many

CDR3nt: TGTGCCAGCAGCTTAGTGATGGGGACAGGGTTCGTCAATACGCAGTATTTT
CDR3aa: CASSLVMGTGFVNTQYF
j_gene: TRBJ2-3
v_gene: TRBV7-2
d_gene: TRBD1
abundance: many

CDR3nt: TGTGCCAGCAGCTTTATTCCGGGACAGGGGCTCCGTGAAGCTTTCTTT
CDR3aa: CASSFIPGQGLREAFF
j_gene: TRBJ1-1
v_gene: TRBV7-9
d_gene: TRBD1
abundance: -

CDR3nt: TGCGCCAGCAGCGCTGGGGTAGGTGGGAGTGCGGAGACCCAGTACTTC
CDR3aa: CASSAGVGGSAETQYF
j_gene: TRBJ2-5
v_gene: TRBV5-1
d_gene: -
abundance: few

CDR3nt: TGTGCCAGCAGTTTATTGATCGCAGGGATGAACACTGAAGCTTTCTTT
CDR3aa: CASSLLIAGMNTEAFF
j_gene: TRBJ1-1
v_gene: TRBV27
d_gene: -
abundance: few

CDR3nt: TGTGCCAGCAGCTTATTTGATAGTTCGTACAATGAGCAGTTCTTC
CDR3aa: CASSLFDSSYNEQFF
j_gene: TRBJ2-1
v_gene: TRBV7-6
d_gene: -
abundance: -

CDR3nt: TGTGCCAGCACCCGGGTGGGTAGCGGGAGAGGTTCCTACAATGAGCAGTTCTTC
CDR3aa: CASTRVGSGRGSYNEQFF
j_gene: TRBJ2-1
v_gene: TRBV6-8
d_gene: TRBD2
abundance: -

CDR3nt: TGTGCCAGCCGAGACAGGGGAGACAATGAGCAGTTCTTC
CDR3aa: CASRDRGDNEQFF
j_gene: TRBJ2-1
v_gene: TRBV11-3
d_gene: TRBD1
abundance: -

CDR3nt: TGTGCCAGTAAGGGAAAGGGGTTCGCTGAGCCCCAGCATTTT
CDR3aa: CASKGKGFAEPQHF
j_gene: TRBJ1-5
v_gene: TRBV19
d_gene: -
abundance: few

CDR3nt: TGCGCCAGCAGCCAAGATTATGGGACAGGGGGTTTCGAGACCCAGTACTTC
CDR3aa: CASSQDYGTGGFETQYF
j_gene: TRBJ2-5
v_gene: TRBV4-1
d_gene: TRBD1
abundance: few

CDR3nt: TGTGCCAGCGTTGAGCTGCACAGCGGCAATCAGCCCCAGCATTTT
CDR3aa: CASVELHSGNQPQHF
j_gene: TRBJ1-5
v_gene: TRBV28
d_gene: -
abundance: many

CDR3nt: TGTGCCAGTAGTATACCAGATTATAGCAATCAGCCCCAGCATTTT
CDR3aa: CASSIPDYSNQPQHF
j_gene: TRBJ1-5
v_gene: TRBV19
d_gene: -
abundance: -

CDR3nt: TGTGCCAGCAGCCAAGAAATGGGAAACACCATATATTTT
CDR3aa: CASSQEMGNTIYF
j_gene: TRBJ1-3
v_gene: TRBV4-2
d_gene: -
abundance: -

CDR3nt: TGTGCCAGCAGTGGCGGACTCGGGCCGAGGCAGTATTTT
CDR3aa: CASSGGLGPRQYF
j_gene: TRBJ2-3
v_gene: TRBV6-6
d_gene: -
abundance: -

CDR3nt: TGTGCCAGCAGTTACCAGGGGACAGCCATCTCACCCCTCCACTTT
CDR3aa: CASSYQGTAISPLHF
j_gene: TRBJ1-6
v_gene: TRBV6-2/TRBV6-3
d_gene: TRBD1
abundance: few

CDR3nt: TGTGCCAGCACCCAGGACGTTGACTATGGCTACACCTTC
CDR3aa: CASTQDVDYGYTF
j_gene: TRBJ1-2
v_gene: TRBV12-3/TRBV12-4
d_gene: -
abundance: -

CDR3nt: TGTGCCAGCAGCTTAGGCTTGGGTACTAGCACAGATACGCAGTATTTT
CDR3aa: CASSLGLGTSTDTQYF
j_gene: TRBJ2-3
v_gene: TRBV7-2
d_gene: -
abundance: many

CDR3nt: TGTGCCAGCAGTTACTCCGGGGCGGATCTTAACTATGGCTACACCTTC
CDR3aa: CASSYSGADLNYGYTF
j_gene: TRBJ1-2
v_gene: TRBV6-5
d_gene: -
abundance: -

CDR3nt: TGCGCCAGCAGCCAAGATGCAGCGGGAGTCACCTACAATGAGCAGTTCTTC
CDR3aa: CASSQDAAGVTYNEQFF
j_gene: TRBJ2-1
v_gene: TRBV4-1
d_gene: TRBD2
abundance: -

CDR3nt: TGTGCCAGCAGAAATAACAGGGGAAAAGGTCTTGGCTACACCTTC
CDR3aa: CASRNNRGKGLGYTF
j_gene: TRBJ1-2
v_gene: TRBV2
d_gene: TRBD1
abundance: few

CDR3nt: TGCAGCGTTGTGGGACCAGAAGAGCAGTTCTTC
CDR3aa: CSVVGPEEQFF
j_gene: TRBJ2-1
v_gene: TRBV29-1
d_gene: -
abundance: -

CDR3nt: TGTGCCAGCAGCCAAGATCAACGGACAGGGGAGAATATAGCGGCTGGCTACACCTTC
CDR3aa: CASSQDQRTGENIAAGYTF
j_gene: TRBJ1-2
v_gene: TRBV3-1
d_gene: TRBD1
abundance: -

CDR3nt: TGTGCCAGTAGTATGACAGCCGGAAACACAGATACGCAGTATTTT
CDR3aa: CASSMTAGNTDTQYF
j_gene: TRBJ2-3
v_gene: TRBV19
d_gene: -
abundance: -

CDR3nt: TGTGCCAGCAGTTCGCCCAGGACAGGGCCTGAAGCTTTCTTT
CDR3aa: CASSSPRTGPEAFF
j_gene: TRBJ1-1
v_gene: TRBV5-4
d_gene: TRBD1
abundance: -

CDR3nt: TGTGCCAGCAGCCAAGATTCCGGGTATGGCTACACCTTC
CDR3aa: CASSQDSGYGYTF
j_gene: TRBJ1-2
v_gene: TRBV14
d_gene: -
abundance: -